This TCR beta chain was identified during a study of T cell responses to AZD1222 COVID-19 vaccine. Broader study findings: Sampling captured repertoires only after the peak T cell response. Spike-specific TCR breadth and depth rose after two AZD1222 doses.

V lost 0 bases to trimming and J lost 8 bases, with 5 bases between them. CDR1 and CDR2 from the germline V gene are SGHRS and YFSETQ. The CDR3 is 11 residues long. Sequencing used immunoSEQ multiplex PCR; TCRdb keeps in-frame clones, though not all of them. The table has about 160,000 clones, 90% to 95% seen once. Concerning this clone: The target antigen is unknown.

The V gene is TRBV5-1, the J gene TRBJ1-1, with D unclear. The sample consisted of peripheral blood, taken 28 days after the second AZD1222 dose. The clonotype originates from an adult who received the AZD1222 COVID-19 vaccine. For the CDR3, the DNA is TGCGCCAGCAGCTTGGTGGGAGAAGCTTTCTTT. The encoded protein is CASSLVGEAFF. Filled out from reference TRBV5-1 and TRBJ1-1, the complete variable domain reads KAGVTQTPRYLIKTRGQQVTLSCSPISGHRSVSWYQQTPGQGLQFLFEYFSETQRNKGNFPGRFSGRQFSNSRSEMNVSTLELGDSALYLCASSLVGEAFFGQGTRLTVV.